The next 15 T cell receptor beta chains were all read from a single sample in a study of Ad26.COV2.S vaccination and SARS-CoV-2 variants. Repertoires were generated with immunoSEQ multiplex PCR, while TCRdb's copy carries only in-frame clones and drops some. The data contain about 440,000 clones, about nine tenths of them singletons. The treatment here: about 20 received Ad26.COV2.S at low or high dose, single or two shots; about 5 received placebo; per-sample allocation not given. Repertoires come from day 63 after the first vaccine or placebo injection. Source: peripheral blood, taken in a trial of Ad26.COV2.S vaccine versus placebo. The origin of the receptors is a person aged 18-60 years who received the Ad26.COV2.S COVID-19 vaccine or a placebo.

The CDR3 spells CASSGGLAHSYNEQFF. The CDR3 region has the DNA TGTGCCAGCAGTGGGGGACTAGCGCATTCCTACAATGAGCAGTTCTTC. This chain joins TRBV27 and TRBJ2-1, with 10 nucleotides matching TRBD2. This CDR3 region has 16 residues. Germline loops: CDR1 MNHEY, CDR2 SMNVEV (reference sequence). V was clipped by 5 bases and J by 1 base; unmatched bases: 5.

This chain links TRBV7-2 with TRBJ2-7, with D tentatively TRBD2 (6 bases). The germline gives CDR1 SGHTA, CDR2 FQGNSA. CDR3 length: 15 residues. Trimming cost V 1 base and J 4 bases, with 14 bases left between them. CDR3 DNA sequence: TGTGCCAGCAGCTTAGTCCGGGAGAGAGGGTACGAGCAGTACTTC. Translating it yields CASSLVRERGYEQYF.

The genes are TRBV15 and TRBJ2-3, with 11 bases fitting TRBD2. Germline CDR1 and CDR2: LNHNV and YYDKDF (reference sequence). The ends lost 1 base at V and 2 bases at J; junction bases unmatched: 2. The CDR3 is 16 amino acids. CDR3 sequence (DNA): TGTGCCACCAGCAGAGGACTAGCGGGAAACACAGATACGCAGTATTTT. Translated, it gives CATSRGLAGNTDTQYF.

The chain recombines TRBV28 with TRBJ1-3; 8 bases line up with TRBD1. Germline CDR1 MDHEN, CDR2 SYDVKM. With V trimmed by 5 bases and J by 4 bases, 4 bases remained unmatched. The length of the CDR3 is 14 residues. The CDR3 region has the DNA TGTGCCAGCAGTCAGACAGGGGTCGGAAACACCATATATTTT. It codes for CASSQTGVGNTIYF.

The chain has TRBV6-5 and TRBJ1-1; no clear D. CDR3 length: 13 residues. The germline CDR1 and CDR2 sequences are MNHEY and SVGAGI. V was cut by 3 bases and J by 2 bases, with 7 bases left in between. The CDR3 sequence: CASSYEVNTEAFF. The CDR3 DNA reads as TGTGCCAGCAGTTATGAGGTTAACACTGAAGCTTTCTTT.

This clone was detected a few times. The V and J genes are TRBV24-1 and TRBJ1-2, with a possible D match to TRBD1 (5 bases). V was shortened by 5 bases and J by 6 bases, with 21 bases between the two germline ends. This CDR3 has 16 amino acids. Germline CDR1 is KGHDR and CDR2 is SFDVKD. The CDR3 DNA sequence: TGTGCCACCAGTGCCCGGGTCGGGGGACCCACCGATGGCTACACCTTC. This codes for CATSARVGGPTDGYTF.

The V gene is TRBV29-1, the J gene TRBJ1-1; 9 nucleotides line up with TRBD1. CDR1 is SQVTM and CDR2 is ANQGSEA in the germline V gene. V lost 5 bases to trimming and J lost 3 bases; unmatched junction nucleotides: 4. This CDR3 comprises 13 residues. The CDR3 nucleotides read TGCAGCGTTAGGACAGGGGTCGACACTGAAGCTTTCTTT. This encodes CSVRTGVDTEAFF.

This chain links TRBV2 with TRBJ2-2, with 11 nucleotides matching TRBD1. Trimming removed 6 bases from V and 5 bases from J; junction bases left unmatched: 5. Germline CDR1 is SNHLY and CDR2 is FYNNEI. The CDR3 runs to 15 residues. CDR3: CASRMDRGRTGELFF. The CDR3 bases are TGTGCCAGCAGGATGGACAGGGGGCGAACCGGGGAGCTGTTTTTT.

The rearrangement joins TRBV19 to TRBJ1-5, with D possibly matching TRBD1 (6 bases). With 3 bases removed from V and 4 bases from J, the gap between germline ends came to 10 bases. The CDR3 is made up of 14 amino acids. Germline V gene data show CDR1 as LNHDA and CDR2 as SQIVND (reference sequence). This CDR3 is CASSIRTGNQPQHF. CDR3 DNA sequence: TGTGCCAGTAGTATCCGAACAGGGAATCAGCCCCAGCATTTT.

The rearrangement joins TRBV10-1 to TRBJ2-3, with 7 bases that match TRBD1. Germline V gives CDR1 WNHNN, CDR2 SYGVQD (reference sequence). The CDR3 length is 16 residues. The junction had 5 bases not matched to a gene; V was cut back by 2 bases and J by 0 bases. The CDR3 region is CASSETPGQSTDTQYF. Here the CDR3 DNA reads TGCGCCAGCAGTGAGACACCGGGACAGAGCACAGATACGCAGTATTTT.

Written as DNA, the CDR3 is TGTGCCAGCAGTTTCTGGGACAGGGTTTACGAGCAGTACTTC. As protein: CASSFWDRVYEQYF. The rearrangement uses TRBV27 and TRBJ2-7; 9 nucleotides align to TRBD1. Trimming took 3 bases from V and 4 from J; bases not matched to a gene: 4. The germline V gene has CDR1 MNHEY and CDR2 SMNVEV (reference sequence). This CDR3 comprises 14 residues.

The V and J genes are TRBV24-1 and TRBJ2-3; D unclear. Germline assignment: CDR1 KGHDR and CDR2 SFDVKD. Trimming removed 3 bases from V and 2 bases from J, with 8 bases in between. The length of the CDR3 is 14 residues. The CDR3 sequence: CATSDQSHTDTQYF. The CDR3 DNA follows: TGTGCCACCAGTGATCAATCGCACACAGATACGCAGTATTTT.

The chain employs TRBV15 and TRBJ2-7; 9 nucleotides align to TRBD1. J lost 2 bases, V lost 0 bases, and 5 bases had no gene match. The CDR3 has 16 amino acids. Germline V gene data show CDR1 as LNHNV and CDR2 as YYDKDF (reference sequence). The CDR3, as DNA: TGTGCCACCAGCAGAGAGCGGACAGGGGCCACCTACGAGCAGTACTTC. Its translation is CATSRERTGATYEQYF. Filled out from reference TRBV15 and TRBJ2-7, the complete variable domain reads DAMVIQNPRYQVTQFGKPVTLSCSQTLNHNVMYWYQQKSSQAPKLLFHYYDKDFNNEADTPDNFQSRRPNTSFCFLDIRSPGLGDTAMYLCATSRERTGATYEQYFGPGTRLTVT.

The chain is built from TRBV18 and TRBJ2-5; D not resolved. The germline V gene encodes CDR1 KGHSH and CDR2 LQKENI. The CDR3 covers 17 residues. The V and J ends lost 0 bases and 2 bases respectively, with 16 bases between them. CDR3 residues: CASSPPLGQAKQETQYF. As DNA, the CDR3 is TGTGCCAGCTCACCACCCCTAGGGCAGGCCAAACAAGAGACCCAGTACTTC.

This clone came up once. The chain combines TRBV6-5 with TRBJ1-2, with D perhaps matching TRBD1 (5 bases). This CDR3 comprises 15 residues. V lost 6 bases and J lost 4, with 18 bases in between. Germline lookup yields CDR1 MNHEY and CDR2 SVGAGI. The DNA of the CDR3 is TGTGCCAGCAGAAATCACCTGTCAGGGAGCTATGGCTACACCTTC. Amino acids: CASRNHLSGSYGYTF.